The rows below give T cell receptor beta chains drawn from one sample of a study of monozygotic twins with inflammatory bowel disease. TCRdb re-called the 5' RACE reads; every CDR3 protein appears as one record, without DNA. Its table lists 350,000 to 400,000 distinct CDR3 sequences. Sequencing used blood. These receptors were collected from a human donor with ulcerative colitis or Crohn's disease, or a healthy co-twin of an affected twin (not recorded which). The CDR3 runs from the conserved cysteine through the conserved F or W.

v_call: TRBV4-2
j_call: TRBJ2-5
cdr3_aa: CASSQERAGAKETQYF

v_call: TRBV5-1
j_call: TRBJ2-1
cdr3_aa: CASSLATYNEQFF

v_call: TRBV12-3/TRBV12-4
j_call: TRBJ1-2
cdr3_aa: CASSSQSGLGYTF

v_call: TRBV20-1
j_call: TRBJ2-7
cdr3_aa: CSATPENEQYF

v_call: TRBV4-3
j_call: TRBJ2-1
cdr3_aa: CASSQRLAGGPGDGNEQFF

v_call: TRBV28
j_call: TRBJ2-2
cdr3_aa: CASSLPSQRGGELFF

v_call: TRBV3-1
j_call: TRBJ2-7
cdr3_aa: CASSQPPSTPFYEQYF

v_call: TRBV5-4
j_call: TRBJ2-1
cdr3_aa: CASTPYGEVYNEQFF

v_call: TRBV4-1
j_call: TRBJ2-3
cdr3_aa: CASGTSSSTDTQYF

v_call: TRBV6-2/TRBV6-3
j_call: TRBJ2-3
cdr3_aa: CASTPGPVLSDRGGAIDTQYF

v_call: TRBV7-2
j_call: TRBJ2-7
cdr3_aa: CASSLLAAGQGGEQYF

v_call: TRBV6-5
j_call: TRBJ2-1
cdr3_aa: CASSFSGGALNEQFF

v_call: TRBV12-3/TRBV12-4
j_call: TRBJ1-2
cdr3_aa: CASSSWTSGYTF

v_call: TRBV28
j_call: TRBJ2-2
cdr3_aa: CASSSGGAESGELFF

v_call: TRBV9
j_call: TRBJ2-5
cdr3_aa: CASSGDRYYQETQYF

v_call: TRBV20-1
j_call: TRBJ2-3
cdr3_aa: CSAGTSSLSDTQYF

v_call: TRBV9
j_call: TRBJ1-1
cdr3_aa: CASSVAPGGAEAFF

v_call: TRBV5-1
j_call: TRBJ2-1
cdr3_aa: CASNFIAGGHYNEQFF

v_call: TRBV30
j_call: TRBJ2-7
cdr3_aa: CAWSVLHRDREYEQYF

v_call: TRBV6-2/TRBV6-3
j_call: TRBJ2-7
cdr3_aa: CASGTGTGVYEQYF

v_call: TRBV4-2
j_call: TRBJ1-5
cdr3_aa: CASSQDLQARNQPQHF

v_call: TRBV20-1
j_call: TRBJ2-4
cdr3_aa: CSARVGSMNIQYF

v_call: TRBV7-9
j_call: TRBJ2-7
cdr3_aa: CASSLTRDQSYEQYF

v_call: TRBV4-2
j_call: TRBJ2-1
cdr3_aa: CASSGGGTNYNEQFF

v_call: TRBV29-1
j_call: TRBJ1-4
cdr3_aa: CSVGGTNEKLFF

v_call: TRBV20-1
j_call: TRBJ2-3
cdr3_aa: CSARGRSIDTQYF

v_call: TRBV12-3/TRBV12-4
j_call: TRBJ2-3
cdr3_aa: CASKRGWGTSTDTQYF

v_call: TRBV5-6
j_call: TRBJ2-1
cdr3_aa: CASSYPDRNYNEQFF

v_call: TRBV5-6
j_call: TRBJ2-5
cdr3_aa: CASSLVFPGGRETQYF

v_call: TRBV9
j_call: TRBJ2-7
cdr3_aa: CASSVGGHPFSYEQYF

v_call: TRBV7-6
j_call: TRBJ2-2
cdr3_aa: CASVRTNTGELFF

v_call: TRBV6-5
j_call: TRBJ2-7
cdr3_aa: CASSQTRGEQYF

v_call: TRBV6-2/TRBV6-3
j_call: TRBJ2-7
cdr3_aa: CASSSPGQALYEQYF

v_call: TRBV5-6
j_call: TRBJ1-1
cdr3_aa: CASSRPWTEAFF

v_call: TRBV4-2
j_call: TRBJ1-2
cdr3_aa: CASSLPTQTNYGYTF

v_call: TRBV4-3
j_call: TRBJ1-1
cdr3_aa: CASSQDGEGPNTEAFF

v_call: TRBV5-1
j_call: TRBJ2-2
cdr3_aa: CASSLSGAGPELFF

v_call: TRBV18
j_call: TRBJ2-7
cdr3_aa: CASSPPSRVQGAYEQYF

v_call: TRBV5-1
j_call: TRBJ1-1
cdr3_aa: CASSSDRAMNTEAFF

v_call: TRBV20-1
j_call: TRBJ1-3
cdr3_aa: CSASPGTPYSGNTIYF

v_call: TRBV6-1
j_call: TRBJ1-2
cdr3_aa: CASSGTVVQGYGYTF

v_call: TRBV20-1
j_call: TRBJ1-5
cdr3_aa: CSGIERSNQPQHF

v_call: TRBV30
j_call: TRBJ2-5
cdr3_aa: CAWSVGHQETQYF

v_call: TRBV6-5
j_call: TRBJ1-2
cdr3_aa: CASSYSTGRGGYTF

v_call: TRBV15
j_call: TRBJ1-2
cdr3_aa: CATSRDLYSYGYTF

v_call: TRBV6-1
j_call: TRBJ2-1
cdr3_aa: CASSPRQATYNEQFF

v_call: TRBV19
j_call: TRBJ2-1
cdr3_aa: CASSGTLVLRDEQFF

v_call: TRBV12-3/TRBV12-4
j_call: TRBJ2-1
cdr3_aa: CASSLRRGGDEQFF

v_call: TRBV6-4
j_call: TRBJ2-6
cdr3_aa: CASSDEGSGANVLTF

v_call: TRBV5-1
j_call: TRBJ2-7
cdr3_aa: CASSLGGTQPNYEQYF

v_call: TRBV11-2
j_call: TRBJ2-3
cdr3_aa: CASSSVFRAGVPDTQYF